The rows below give T cell receptor beta chains drawn from one sample of a study of shared clonotypes between healthy human individuals. Generated by immunoSEQ multiplex PCR, the TCRdb table keeps only in-frame clones and is missing some. The sample has a few hundred thousand clones; over 70% are singletons. The sequenced sample was memory CD4+ T cells sorted from blood. Source of these receptors: a man aged 25 to 40 in good health. Each CDR3 is given with its conserved first and last residue. Each record gives: CDR3 protein, CDR3 DNA, V gene, clone size, D gene, J gene. The D gene is left open where the match is weak. Clone size is stated in some rows and not others, as once, few, many or a class when expanded.

CASSFGLSHEQFF	TGTGCCAGCAGCTTTGGCCTTTCGCATGAGCAGTTCTTC	TRBV11-3	NA	NA	TRBJ2-1
CASSLVVSSYEQYF	TGTGCCAGCAGCTTAGTGGTTAGCAGCTACGAGCAGTACTTC	TRBV7-2	few	NA	TRBJ2-7
CATSRPGVNTGELFF	TGTGCCACCAGCAGACCAGGGGTGAACACCGGGGAGCTGTTTTTT	TRBV15	NA	NA	TRBJ2-2
CASSLRDQPQHF	TGTGCCAGTAGTTTGAGGGATCAGCCCCAGCATTTT	TRBV19	NA	NA	TRBJ1-5
CASSESSGGTVSQFF	TGCGCCAGCAGTGAGTCGAGCGGGGGGACGGTCTCGCAGTTCTTC	TRBV10-1	NA	TRBD2	TRBJ2-1
CASSRQGAYEQYF	TGTGCCAGCAGCCGACAGGGGGCCTACGAGCAGTACTTC	TRBV7-6	once	TRBD1	TRBJ2-7
CASSAGILRFANTGELFF	TGCGCCAGCAGCGCAGGGATTCTTCGATTCGCGAACACCGGGGAGCTGTTTTTT	TRBV5-1	NA	NA	TRBJ2-2
CASSSQGSNEQYF	TGCGCCAGCAGCTCACAGGGTTCCAACGAGCAGTACTTC	TRBV5-1	NA	NA	TRBJ2-7
CASSPLSGSYNEQFF	TGTGCCAGCAGCCCTCTTTCTGGCTCCTACAATGAGCAGTTCTTC	TRBV7-9	NA	NA	TRBJ2-1
CASSLDGVQQFF	TGTGCCAGCAGCTTAGATGGGGTCCAGCAGTTCTTC	TRBV11-3	NA	NA	TRBJ2-1
CASSWGGGERAFF	TGCGCCAGCAGCTGGGGTGGAGGGGAGAGAGCTTTCTTT	TRBV5-1	few	NA	TRBJ1-1
CASSLEGWNEQFF	TGTGCCAGCAGCTTAGAAGGATGGAATGAGCAGTTCTTC	TRBV7-9	once	NA	TRBJ2-1
CSAEGLAGENEQFF	TGCAGCGCTGAGGGACTAGCGGGAGAAAATGAGCAGTTCTTC	TRBV29-1	NA	TRBD2	TRBJ2-1
CASKFSGQETQYF	TGTGCCAGCAAATTTAGCGGGCAAGAGACCCAGTACTTC	TRBV6-1	NA	TRBD2	TRBJ2-5
CASSQTGGQDEKLFF	TGCGCCAGCAGCCAAACCGGGGGGCAGGATGAAAAACTGTTTTTT	TRBV5-1	NA	NA	TRBJ1-4
CASSSNGKKAETQYF	TGTGCCAGCAGCTCCAATGGGAAGAAGGCAGAGACCCAGTACTTC	TRBV7-6	few	NA	TRBJ2-5
CASSKSYSGPEAFF	TGTGCCAGTAGTAAATCCTACAGTGGTCCTGAAGCTTTCTTT	TRBV19	NA	NA	TRBJ1-1
CASSLQEGGSNTGELFF	TGTGCCAGCAGCTTACAGGAGGGCGGGAGCAACACCGGGGAGCTGTTTTTT	TRBV7-8	NA	TRBD2	TRBJ2-2
CASSLVGLAGGELFF	TGTGCCAGCAGCTTAGTGGGACTAGCAGGCGGGGAGCTGTTTTTT	TRBV7-8	NA	TRBD2	TRBJ2-2
CASSFVGQGNTEAFF	TGTGCCAGCAGTTTTGTTGGACAGGGGAACACTGAAGCTTTCTTT	TRBV28	few	TRBD1	TRBJ1-1
CASSPPSSFAYNEQFF	TGTGCCAGCAGCCCCCCGTCGAGTTTCGCCTACAATGAGCAGTTCTTC	TRBV7-2	once	NA	TRBJ2-1
CAISEGTHQPQHF	TGTGCCATCAGTGAAGGGACCCATCAGCCCCAGCATTTT	TRBV10-3	NA	NA	TRBJ1-5
CASRPPASGTYEQYF	TGCGCCAGCAGACCCCCGGCTAGCGGGACCTACGAGCAGTACTTC	TRBV5-1	NA	TRBD2	TRBJ2-7
CASGDWDEQFF	TGCGCCAGCGGGGATTGGGATGAGCAGTTCTTC	TRBV5-1	NA	NA	TRBJ2-1
CASSLDGLSNTEAFF	TGTGCCAGCAGCTTGGACGGGCTCTCGAACACTGAAGCTTTCTTT	TRBV5-4	NA	NA	TRBJ1-1